This T cell receptor (beta chain) derives from a study of beta chain features in type 1 diabetes (dated by TCRdb to the late 2010s). Regarding the study in general: No differences in mean age, gender distribution, total cell number or subset yield were found between patients and healthy donors. A total of some 100,000,000 sorted cells were examined across all samples, and a strong correlation was observed between cell number per subset and RNA yield. In the study, TCRB repertoires of sorted circulating CD4+ T cell subsets from recently diagnosed type 1 diabetes patients were compared with those of matched healthy donors. Regulatory and stem cell-like memory subsets were obtained from only 8 patients and roughly eight healthy donors, while naive and central memory subsets were obtained from all 28 donors. What the authors observed across the whole study: The naive, central memory and regulatory TCRB repertoires appeared to resemble one another more closely among patients than among healthy donors. At VDJ recombination sites, patients with type 1 diabetes made fewer insertions and deleted more nucleotides, a pattern implying thymic rearrangement abnormalities. Type 1 diabetes patients showed a moderate but significant shortening of TCRB CDR3 length in all four CD4+ subsets. Because cDNA was sequenced instead of genomic DNA, highly expressing activated cells could be over-represented, though the groups showed no difference in activation or CD3 levels. Shorter templates might be favored by PCR, yet because patient and control samples were amplified and corrected together, any such skew would affect both groups equally. HLA sub-analyses involved small numbers of individuals, so any influence of HLA type on TCRB rearrangement remained unresolved.

The CDR1 and CDR2 encoded by the germline V gene are SGHTA and FQGTGA. Trimming leaves V shorter by 5 bases and J shorter by 9 bases, with the junction holding 5 bases beyond the gene matches. The CDR3 runs 12 residues from the cysteine to the phenylalanine. The sequence is cut down to CDR3 DNA, 36 bases in frame from base 1. The entire isolated RNA was reverse transcribed using the High Capacity cDNA Reverse Transcription Kit, and thus expressed TCRB transcripts were sequenced. Naive, central memory and regulatory T cell samples underwent deep immunoSEQ sequencing, averaging roughly 3.4 million total reads per sample. Sorted cells were lysed in RLT buffer and RNA was extracted with DNase-treated RNeasy Micro or Mini kits, depending on cell number. To prevent cross-contamination, each cell subset was processed individually, whereas patient and healthy donor samples were processed jointly. The immunoSEQ multiplex PCR was used to amplify TCRB sequences from cDNA, generating 87-bp fragments that spanned the CDR3 region. The amplicons were sequenced using the Illumina HiSeq platform. The study's processing was this. Synthetic template baselines were used to correct PCR bias computationally, reads within Hamming distance 2 were collapsed, and singletons that could not be merged were discarded. By aligning reads against IMGT, V, D and J genes, CDR3 length, and insertions or deletions at six rearrangement sites were assigned. Clonotype counts were normalized to sorted cell number within each subset before computing true diversity and Gini coefficients with the tcR R package. The overlap coefficient, calculated on TCRB nucleotide sequences, was used to quantify repertoire sharing. Out-of-frame TCRB sequences from naive cells were analyzed to stand in for the pre-selection repertoire. This is the immuneACCESS table as TCRdb keeps it, with only in-frame sequences that have V and J called. A part of the clones is gone; compared with another copy, unresolved V genes explain less than half, and the rest is unexplained. That table supplies the V and J calls and clone size; D and trimming were determined from the DNA. The sample profile shows some 290,000 clones; 24% of them were found once. 0.012% of the sample lies in the top ten.

Points on this clone: Its binding antigen is unknown. One base away there is no much larger clone; base qualities are not given.

A single peripheral blood draw of around 0.11 L on average was collected from each donor into heparinised tubes. Using a panel that included CD45RO, CCR7, CD25, CD127, CD95 and CD27, naive, central memory, regulatory and stem cell-like memory CD4+ T cells were sorted on a BD FACSAria II. Every sorted population had a purity above 95%. PBMCs were isolated immediately by Lymphoprep density gradient centrifugation and stained directly without culture. So that batch effects would be minimized, each experiment stained and sorted samples in pairs, pairing one healthy donor with one patient. The TCR was taken from a woman between 25 and 40 years old with type 1 diabetes. Material: naive CD4+ T cells from blood. This sample's cell subset or site label indicates: true naive CD4+ T cells. This sequence uses TRBV7-3 and TRBJ2-3; 7 nucleotides in the junction match TRBD1. CDR3 region: CASSTTGATQYF. The DNA reads as follows: TGTGCCAGCAGCACAACAGGGGCCACGCAGTATTTT.